This T cell receptor beta chain is drawn from a study of T cell changes during pregnancy in multiple sclerosis. Profiled with immunoSEQ multiplex PCR; TCRdb holds only in-frame clones, not every one. The sample consists of tens of thousands of clones, around 90% of them appearing once. V was pared by 3 bases and J by 1 base, with 12 bases between. Looked up from germline, CDR1 is MGHDK and CDR2 is SYGVNS. CDR3 length: 15 amino acids. The receptor comes from a female donor in good health, enrolled as a control in a pregnancy study. The chain uses TRBV25-1 and TRBJ1-1, with D possibly matching TRBD1 (6 bases). The sequences come from CD4+ T cells from peripheral blood mononuclear cells, collected after pregnancy. The CDR3 protein is CASSEPGQKNTEAFF. As DNA, the CDR3 is TGTGCCAGCAGTGAGCCCGGACAGAAGAACACTGAAGCTTTCTTT.